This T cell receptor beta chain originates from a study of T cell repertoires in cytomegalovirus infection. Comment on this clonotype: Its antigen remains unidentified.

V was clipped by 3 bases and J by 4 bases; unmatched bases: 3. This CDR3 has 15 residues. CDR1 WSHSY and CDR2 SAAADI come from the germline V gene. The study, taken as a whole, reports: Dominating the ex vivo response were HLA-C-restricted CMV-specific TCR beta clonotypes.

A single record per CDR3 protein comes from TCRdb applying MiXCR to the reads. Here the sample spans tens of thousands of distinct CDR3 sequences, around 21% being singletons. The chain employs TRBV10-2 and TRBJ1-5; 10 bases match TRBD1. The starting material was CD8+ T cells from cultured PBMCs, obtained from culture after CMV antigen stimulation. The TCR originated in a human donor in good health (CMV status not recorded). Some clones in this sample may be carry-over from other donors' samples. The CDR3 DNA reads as TGCGCCAGCAGTGAAGGGACAGGGGCGAATCAGCCCCAGCATTTT. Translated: CASSEGTGANQPQHF.